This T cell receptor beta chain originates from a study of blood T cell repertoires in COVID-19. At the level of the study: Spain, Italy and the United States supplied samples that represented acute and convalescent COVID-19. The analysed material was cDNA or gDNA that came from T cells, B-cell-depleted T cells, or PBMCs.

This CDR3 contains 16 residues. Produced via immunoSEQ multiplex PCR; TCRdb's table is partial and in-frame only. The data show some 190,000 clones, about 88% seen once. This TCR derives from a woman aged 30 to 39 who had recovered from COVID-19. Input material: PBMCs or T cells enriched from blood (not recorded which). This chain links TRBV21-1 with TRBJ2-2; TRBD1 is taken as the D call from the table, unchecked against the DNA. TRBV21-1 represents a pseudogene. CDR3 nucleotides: TGTGCCAGCAGCAAAGGGGGACAGGGGAGCACCGGGGAGCTGTTTTTT. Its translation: CASSKGGQGSTGELFF.